The next 4 T cell receptor beta chains were all read from a single sample in a study of T cells in localized non-small cell lung cancer. TCRdb's copy holds only in-frame clones and misses some; the assay was immunoSEQ multiplex PCR. The repertoire has 11,000 or so clones, approximately 31% of them found once; the top ten carry 5% to 6%. Sequenced here: lung tumor tissue, sampled before any cancer treatment. All receptors come from a man aged 40 to 70 with stage I lung adenocarcinoma.

This chain uses TRBV5-1 with TRBJ1-6, with TRBD1 matching over 7 bases. Germline CDR1 SGHRS, CDR2 YFSETQ. This CDR3 contains 14 residues. J gave up 8 bases and V 4 bases, and 6 bases lay outside the gene matches. The CDR3 region is CASSKGQLDSPLHF. CDR3 nucleotide sequence: TGCGCCAGCAGCAAGGGACAGTTAGATTCACCCCTCCACTTT.

This rearrangement joins TRBV18 to TRBJ1-6; D uncertain. Germline V gives CDR1 KGHSH, CDR2 LQKENI. V gave up 3 bases and J gave up 8 bases, with 5 bases separating them. The CDR3 totals 12 residues. Here the CDR3 reads CASSPSDSPLHF. In nucleotides, the CDR3 is TGTGCCAGCTCACCTTCTGATTCACCCCTCCACTTT.

This rearrangement joins TRBV6-8 to TRBJ1-3; D uncertain. The V and J ends lost 10 bases and 0 bases respectively, with 10 bases between them. Germline loops: CDR1 MNHGY, CDR2 SAAAGT. The CDR3 is made up of 13 amino acids. CDR3 region: CATSSGSGNTIYF. For the CDR3, the DNA is TGTGCCACCTCATCGGGCTCTGGAAACACCATATATTTT.

The V and J genes are TRBV6-7 and TRBJ2-3; D unresolved. TRBV6-7 qualifies as an ORF whose function is uncertain. The CDR3 covers 14 residues. V shed 5 bases and J shed 4 bases, with 13 bases lying between them. The CDR3 DNA follows: TGTGCCAGCAGTGAAAGAGGACGGGCAGATACGCAGTATTTT. Its translation: CASSERGRADTQYF.